These T cell receptor beta chains were read from a single sample in a study of vaccination and CD4 T cells after COVID-19. TCRdb recomputed calls from the PCR reads with MiXCR, one row per CDR3 protein. The data show more than 6,500 distinct CDR3 sequences, 45% to 55% seen once. Their target antigens are unknown. The sample taken for sequencing was CD4+ T cells from blood, cultured in vitro. These receptors were collected from a human donor in good health. The CDR3 runs from the conserved cysteine through the conserved F or W. Fields, in order: D gene, J gene, V gene, clone size, CDR3 DNA, CDR3 protein. D genes are given only for firm matches. Size is stated for part of the rows, as once, few or many counts, or as a class when the clone is expanded.

d_gene: .; j_gene: TRBJ2-5; v_gene: TRBV18; abundance: .; CDR3nt: TGTGCCAGCTCATCAGAAGGAGAGACCCAGTACTTC; CDR3aa: CASSSEGETQYF
d_gene: .; j_gene: TRBJ2-7; v_gene: TRBV6-5; abundance: .; CDR3nt: TGTGCCAGCAGTTACTCGGGGACGGCCTACGAGCAGTACTTC; CDR3aa: CASSYSGTAYEQYF
d_gene: TRBD2; j_gene: TRBJ2-1; v_gene: TRBV20-1; abundance: .; CDR3nt: TGCAGTACCGGGGGTAGCGGGAGCTACAATGAGCAGTTCTTC; CDR3aa: CSTGGSGSYNEQFF
d_gene: .; j_gene: TRBJ2-1; v_gene: TRBV2; abundance: .; CDR3nt: TGTGCCACCAACCCTTACGCGGCTACGGAGCAGTTCTTC; CDR3aa: CATNPYAATEQFF
d_gene: .; j_gene: TRBJ2-3; v_gene: TRBV20-1; abundance: .; CDR3nt: TGCAGTGCTCAGAGGGGGGGCCGGACAGATACGCAGTATTTT; CDR3aa: CSAQRGGRTDTQYF
d_gene: .; j_gene: TRBJ2-5; v_gene: TRBV7-8; abundance: few; CDR3nt: TGTGCCAGCAGCCCAGGACAGCCTGGGGGCACCCAGTACTTC; CDR3aa: CASSPGQPGGTQYF
d_gene: .; j_gene: TRBJ2-4; v_gene: TRBV27; abundance: .; CDR3nt: TGTACCAGCAGTTCCGACAGATTGGGCATTCAGTACTTC; CDR3aa: CTSSSDRLGIQYF
d_gene: TRBD1; j_gene: TRBJ1-2; v_gene: TRBV5-1; abundance: .; CDR3nt: TGCGCCAGCAGCAAGGGACAGGCTGGGGGCTACACCTTC; CDR3aa: CASSKGQAGGYTF
d_gene: TRBD2; j_gene: TRBJ2-4; v_gene: TRBV24-1; abundance: .; CDR3nt: TGTGCCACCAGTGCAGGGACTAGCGGGATTGACATTCAGTACTTC; CDR3aa: CATSAGTSGIDIQYF
d_gene: TRBD2; j_gene: TRBJ2-7; v_gene: TRBV20-1; abundance: .; CDR3nt: TGCAGTGCTACTCGACGGACTAGCGCCTACGAGCAGTACTTC; CDR3aa: CSATRRTSAYEQYF
d_gene: .; j_gene: TRBJ2-3; v_gene: TRBV7-2; abundance: .; CDR3nt: TGTGCCAGCAGCCCTCCCAAACGCACAGATACGCAGTATTTT; CDR3aa: CASSPPKRTDTQYF
d_gene: .; j_gene: TRBJ2-2; v_gene: TRBV7-9; abundance: .; CDR3nt: TGTGCCAGCAGCTTACCGCGGGAATCGGACACCGGGGAGCTGTTTTTT; CDR3aa: CASSLPRESDTGELFF
d_gene: .; j_gene: TRBJ2-3; v_gene: TRBV19; abundance: .; CDR3nt: TGTGCCAGTAGCACAGGGTTGACGCAGTATTTT; CDR3aa: CASSTGLTQYF
d_gene: .; j_gene: TRBJ2-7; v_gene: TRBV20-1; abundance: few; CDR3nt: TGCAGTGCCAGCCGGGGTACCTACGAGCAGTACTTC; CDR3aa: CSASRGTYEQYF
d_gene: .; j_gene: TRBJ1-2; v_gene: TRBV20-1; abundance: .; CDR3nt: TGCAGTGCTAGCACCGGGGTGACCTATGGCTACACCTTC; CDR3aa: CSASTGVTYGYTF
d_gene: TRBD1; j_gene: TRBJ1-5; v_gene: TRBV5-5; abundance: .; CDR3nt: TGTGCCAGCAGCGGACTGGACAGGGGGAGCAATCAGCCCCAGCATTTT; CDR3aa: CASSGLDRGSNQPQHF
d_gene: TRBD1; j_gene: TRBJ1-2; v_gene: TRBV2; abundance: few; CDR3nt: TGTGCCAGCAGTGTTGAGGTGGGGACAGGGGGCTACACCTTC; CDR3aa: CASSVEVGTGGYTF
d_gene: .; j_gene: TRBJ1-6; v_gene: TRBV27; abundance: .; CDR3nt: TGTGCCAGCTATAGCACCCGAGGGTACACCCTCCACTTT; CDR3aa: CASYSTRGYTLHF
d_gene: TRBD1; j_gene: TRBJ2-2; v_gene: TRBV6-1; abundance: .; CDR3nt: TGTGCCAGCACCGACAGGGGATCCGGGGAGCTGTTTTTT; CDR3aa: CASTDRGSGELFF
d_gene: TRBD2; j_gene: TRBJ2-3; v_gene: TRBV20-1; abundance: .; CDR3nt: TGCAGTGCACCGGCGTTAGCGGGGGAAGTTACGCAGTATTTT; CDR3aa: CSAPALAGEVTQYF
d_gene: TRBD1; j_gene: TRBJ2-2; v_gene: TRBV19; abundance: .; CDR3nt: TGTGCCAGTACCTCGACAGGGGGCGGCACCGGGGAGCTGTTTTTT; CDR3aa: CASTSTGGGTGELFF
d_gene: TRBD1; j_gene: TRBJ2-3; v_gene: TRBV24-1; abundance: .; CDR3nt: TGTGCCACCAGTGATTGGACAGGGGGGGGGAGAGATACGCAGTATTTT; CDR3aa: CATSDWTGGGRDTQYF
d_gene: .; j_gene: TRBJ2-6; v_gene: TRBV19; abundance: few; CDR3nt: TGTGCCAGTAGTATGGGGGGGCACCCTGGGGCCAACGTCCTGACTTTC; CDR3aa: CASSMGGHPGANVLTF
d_gene: .; j_gene: TRBJ1-2; v_gene: TRBV24-1; abundance: .; CDR3nt: TGTGCCACCAGTGCCAGGAGAGGAGATGGCTACACCTTC; CDR3aa: CATSARRGDGYTF
d_gene: .; j_gene: TRBJ1-5; v_gene: TRBV12-3/TRBV12-4; abundance: .; CDR3nt: TGTGCCAGCAGTTCAAGAACCGGGATATTTAGCAATCAGCCCCAGCATTTT; CDR3aa: CASSSRTGIFSNQPQHF
d_gene: .; j_gene: TRBJ2-1; v_gene: TRBV5-4; abundance: .; CDR3nt: TGTGCCAGCAGCTTGGTGGGGGCCTCCGGTTACAATGAGCAGTTCTTC; CDR3aa: CASSLVGASGYNEQFF
d_gene: .; j_gene: TRBJ1-1; v_gene: TRBV7-2; abundance: few; CDR3nt: TGTGCCAGCAGCTTACTACAGGGCTCTACTGAAGCTTTCTTT; CDR3aa: CASSLLQGSTEAFF
d_gene: .; j_gene: TRBJ1-2; v_gene: TRBV2; abundance: .; CDR3nt: TGTGCCAGCAGCGGAAGGGACGTTCCTGGCTACACCTTC; CDR3aa: CASSGRDVPGYTF
d_gene: .; j_gene: TRBJ1-1; v_gene: TRBV19; abundance: .; CDR3nt: TGTGCCGTAGTAAATACCGAAGAGAACACTGAAGCTTTCTTT; CDR3aa: CAVVNTEENTEAFF
d_gene: .; j_gene: TRBJ2-5; v_gene: TRBV19; abundance: .; CDR3nt: TGTGCCAGTAGTATAGTGCGGCGATCGGGTGAGACCCAGTACTTC; CDR3aa: CASSIVRRSGETQYF
d_gene: .; j_gene: TRBJ1-6; v_gene: TRBV19; abundance: .; CDR3nt: TGTGCCAGCCGGGACCGATATTCACCCCTCCACTTT; CDR3aa: CASRDRYSPLHF
d_gene: .; j_gene: TRBJ1-5; v_gene: TRBV6-1; abundance: .; CDR3nt: TGTGCCAGCAGCCCACGACACTTCAGCAATCAGCCCCAGCATTTT; CDR3aa: CASSPRHFSNQPQHF
d_gene: .; j_gene: TRBJ1-5; v_gene: TRBV21-1; abundance: once; CDR3nt: TGTGCCAGCAGCAAAGTTGTTACAGGGGAGGGGAGAAAGCTTACTCTAGTCAATCAGCCCCAGCATTTT; CDR3aa: CASSKVVTGEGRKLTLVNQPQHF
d_gene: .; j_gene: TRBJ1-2; v_gene: TRBV21-1; abundance: few; CDR3nt: TGTGCCAGCAGCAAAGAGGGAGGGGCCCCCAAGTCGGATGGCTACACCTTC; CDR3aa: CASSKEGGAPKSDGYTF
d_gene: .; j_gene: TRBJ2-7; v_gene: TRBV7-9; abundance: few; CDR3nt: TGTGCCAGCAGCTTACCCCTTGGCCAGGAGGTTTCCTACGAGCAGTACTTC; CDR3aa: CASSLPLGQEVSYEQYF
d_gene: .; j_gene: TRBJ2-7; v_gene: TRBV6-1; abundance: .; CDR3nt: TGTGCCAGCAGGGCAGGGGTTAGCTCCTACGAGCAGTACTTC; CDR3aa: CASRAGVSSYEQYF
d_gene: TRBD2; j_gene: TRBJ2-1; v_gene: TRBV20-1; abundance: few; CDR3nt: TGCAGTGCTAGAGGTCTCGGTTCGGGGGGGAGCTCCTACAATGAGCAGTTCTTC; CDR3aa: CSARGLGSGGSSYNEQFF
d_gene: TRBD1; j_gene: TRBJ1-1; v_gene: TRBV20-1; abundance: few; CDR3nt: TGCAGTGCTAGAGATTGGGCAGGGGGCACTGAAGCTTTCTTT; CDR3aa: CSARDWAGGTEAFF
d_gene: TRBD1; j_gene: TRBJ1-1; v_gene: TRBV29-1; abundance: .; CDR3nt: TGCAGCGTTCCCCGGACAGGTAACACTGAAGCTTTCTTT; CDR3aa: CSVPRTGNTEAFF
d_gene: .; j_gene: TRBJ2-2; v_gene: TRBV6-2/TRBV6-3; abundance: .; CDR3nt: TGTGCCAGCAGCATCCGGGGCGATACGAACACCGGGGAGCTGTTTTTT; CDR3aa: CASSIRGDTNTGELFF